These 23 T cell receptor beta chains share one sample of origin, sequenced in a study of T cell repertoires in ileal Crohn's disease (dated by TCRdb to between 2017 and 2020). The library was built by means of the immunoSEQ multiplex PCR assay. The table was pulled from immuneACCESS by TCRdb, which kept in-frame rearrangements only. Such tables lose some clones; where checked, under half of the loss comes from unresolved V genes, and the rest has no known cause. This sample lists over 3,500 clones; 76% were detected once. The ten largest account for 15% to 20% of the sample. The sample consisted of ileal tissue. All receptors come from an adult with Crohn's disease.

The rearrangement joins TRBV5-1 to TRBJ2-1; 9 bases fit TRBD2. The germline gives CDR1 SGHRS, CDR2 YFSETQ. The CDR3 has 16 amino acids. With 4 bases clipped from V and 5 bases from J, the junction kept 10 bases outside the gene matches. For the CDR3, the DNA is TGCGCCAGCAGCCGAATCCTGACTAGCGGAAACAATGAGCAGTTCTTC. Its translation: CASSRILTSGNNEQFF.

This rearrangement joins TRBV1 to TRBJ1-3. TRBV1 constitutes a pseudogene. This CDR3 contains 17 residues. DNA of the CDR3: TGCACCAGCAGCCATCCCACGACTCCCGTGTCTGGAAACACCATATATTTT. Translated: CTSSHPTTPVSGNTIYF.

CDR3 coding DNA: TGTGCCAGCACCCCGACCATTGGGCCAGTACTTAGGCAGTTCTTC. It codes for CASTPTIGPVLRQFF. The V call is TRBV6-5, the J call TRBJ2-1; D gene uncertain. V lost 7 bases and J lost 12, with 25 bases in between. This CDR3 has 15 residues. Germline values: CDR1 MNHEY, CDR2 SVGAGI.

The chain employs TRBV2 and TRBJ2-5; TRBD1 matches 10 bases. Gene TRBJ2-7 matches the end of the DNA better, so the J call may be wrong. CDR1 is SNHLY and CDR2 is FYNNEI in the germline V gene. This CDR3 contains 15 residues. The CDR3 sequence is CASSSRTGGSYEQYF. Written as DNA, the CDR3 is TGTGCCAGCAGTAGCCGGACAGGGGGATCCTACGAGCAGTACTTC.

The V call is TRBV11-2, the J call TRBJ1-1; D unresolved. The V end lost 5 bases, the J end lost 2 bases, and 9 bases lay between the germline ends. Germline V lookup: CDR1 SGHAT, CDR2 FQNNGV. This CDR3 is built from 13 residues. The CDR3 DNA follows: TGTGCCAGCAGCCCCGGCGGTAACACTGAAGCTTTCTTT. Translated, it gives CASSPGGNTEAFF.

The chain has TRBV7-9 and TRBJ2-3, with D tentatively TRBD2 (5 bases). The V gene lost 0 bases and the J gene lost 2 bases, with 9 bases spanning the gap. CDR1 is SEHNR and CDR2 is FQNEAQ in the germline V gene (reference sequence). The CDR3 runs 15 residues. The CDR3 loop is CASSLATGYTDTQYF. The CDR3 nucleotides are TGTGCCAGCAGCTTAGCGACGGGGTACACAGATACGCAGTATTTT.

This chain links TRBV18 with TRBJ2-5, with a possible D match to TRBD1 (6 bases). V lost 3 bases to trimming and J lost 4 bases, with 9 bases between them. The CDR3 consists of 13 residues. Germline V CDR1 and CDR2: KGHSH, LQKENI. The chain's CDR3 is CASSPTTGETQYF. CDR3 in DNA: TGTGCCAGCTCACCCACGACAGGAGAGACCCAGTACTTC.

V gene TRBV4-2 combines with J gene TRBJ1-1; 8 bases map to TRBD1. Trimming removed 3 bases from V and 4 bases from J; junction bases left unmatched: 4. The CDR3 is made up of 14 amino acids. Germline values: CDR1 LGHNA, CDR2 YNFKEQ. In nucleotides, the CDR3 is TGTGCCAGCAGCCACCCACAGGGGGGCACTGAAGCTTTCTTT. The encoded protein is CASSHPQGGTEAFF.

This chain uses TRBV7-9 with TRBJ1-5; 9 nucleotides match TRBD1. The CDR3 extends over 16 amino acids. V lost 1 base, J lost 5 bases, and 6 bases stayed unmatched. Germline values: CDR1 SEHNR, CDR2 FQNEAQ (reference sequence). The chain's CDR3 is CASSLGNTGGDQPQHF. CDR3 sequence (DNA): TGTGCCAGCAGCTTAGGTAATACAGGGGGCGATCAGCCCCAGCATTTT.

The V and J genes are TRBV9 and TRBJ1-1, with D possibly matching TRBD1 (6 bases). This CDR3 has 12 amino acids. Deletions cut 3 bases from V and 5 bases from J, with 8 bases between. Germline lookup yields CDR1 SGDLS and CDR2 YYNGEE. The CDR3 region has the DNA TGTGCCAGCAGCGAGGGGGTAACTGAAGCTTTCTTT. It encodes CASSEGVTEAFF. The whole variable domain, remainder taken from reference TRBV9 and TRBJ1-1, is DSGVTQTPKHLITATGQRVTLRCSPRSGDLSVYWYQQSLDQGLQFLIQYYNGEERAKGNILERFSAQQFPDLHSELNLSSLELGDSALYFCASSEGVTEAFFGQGTRLTVV.

V gene TRBV30 combines with J gene TRBJ1-4, with TRBD1 as a possible D gene (6 bases). Germline V gene data show CDR1 as GTSNPN and CDR2 as SVGIG (reference sequence). V dropped 7 bases and J dropped 2 bases, with 20 bases sitting between them. The CDR3 consists of 16 residues. The CDR3 is CALGGGGGVTNEKLFF. The CDR3 DNA sequence: TGTGCCTTAGGGGGAGGAGGGGGGGTTACTAATGAAAAACTGTTTTTT.

The CDR3 protein is CSVIRQGTYEQYF. The CDR3 region has the DNA TGCAGCGTAATTCGACAGGGAACCTACGAGCAGTACTTC. The J gene is TRBJ2-7, the V gene TRBV29-1; TRBD1 agrees at 7 bases. From germline, CDR1 is SQVTM and CDR2 ANQGSEA. The length of the CDR3 is 13 residues. V shed 6 bases, J shed 2 bases, and the junction held 7 bases outside the gene matches.

V is TRBV21-1 and J is TRBJ2-7; the D call in the table, TRBD1, was not verified against the DNA. TRBV21-1 counts as a pseudogene. The CDR3 covers 16 residues. CDR3 sequence (DNA): TGTGCCAGCAGCGCCGGACGACAGGGGGCATCCTACGAGCAGTACTTC. Its translation: CASSAGRQGASYEQYF.

The V gene is TRBV5-1, the J gene TRBJ2-7; tentative D call: TRBD1 (6 bases). The ends were cut back, 2 bases at V and 2 bases at J, with 11 bases in the middle. Germline CDR1 reads SGHRS; CDR2 reads YFSETQ. There are 14 residues in the CDR3. In nucleotides, the CDR3 is TGCGCCAGCAGCTTACGGGACACAGCCTACGAGCAGTACTTC. It is translated as CASSLRDTAYEQYF.

The chain combines TRBV19 with TRBJ1-5; 7 bases match TRBD1. The J segment lost 1 base and the V segment lost 4 bases, leaving 1 base of the junction unmatched. CDR1 and CDR2 (germline): LNHDA, SQIVND (reference sequence). The CDR3 contains 14 residues. The CDR3 DNA follows: TGTGCCAGTAGTAACAGGGGAAGCAATCAGCCCCAGCATTTT. Translation: CASSNRGSNQPQHF.

In nucleotides, the CDR3 is TGTGCCAGCTCACCAAGGCGGGGGGACCAAGAGACCCAGTACTTC. Protein product: CASSPRRGDQETQYF. The V gene is TRBV18, the J gene TRBJ2-5; 8 bases are a match to TRBD2. Trimming cost V 2 bases and J 0 bases; bases outside gene matches: 2. This CDR3 has 15 amino acids. CDR1 is KGHSH, CDR2 LQKENI, per germline. The variable domain in full, completed from reference TRBV18 and TRBJ2-5, reads NAGVMQNPRHLVRRRGQEARLRCSPMKGHSHVYWYRQLPEEGLKFMVYLQKENIIDESGMPKERFSAEFPKEGPSILRIQQVVRGDSAAYFCASSPRRGDQETQYFGPGTRLLVL.

This clone appeared a few times. This chain uses TRBV19 with TRBJ1-2; no definite D call. The CDR3 contains 13 residues. Trimming removed 6 bases at V and 2 bases at J, with 10 bases between. Looked up from germline, CDR1 is LNHDA and CDR2 is SQIVND (reference sequence). The CDR3 DNA sequence: TGTGCCAGTAGCCCAGACGGGAACTATGGCTACACCTTC. It translates to CASSPDGNYGYTF.

The gene calls are TRBV7-3 and TRBJ2-1, with 8 bases that match TRBD2. The trim removed 5 bases at V and 6 bases at J, leaving 9 bases unmatched. The CDR3 is made up of 15 amino acids. Per germline, CDR1 SGHTA and CDR2 FQGTGA. CDR3 sequence reads: CASSPRPGGANEQFF. CDR3 sequence (DNA): TGTGCCAGCAGCCCCAGACCGGGAGGGGCCAATGAGCAGTTCTTC.

In this sample, this clone turned up once. The chain carries TRBV9 and TRBJ1-5; 7 nucleotides agree with TRBD1. The germline gives CDR1 SGDLS, CDR2 YYNGEE. With 5 bases clipped from V and 4 bases from J, the junction kept 6 bases outside the gene matches. This CDR3 has 14 amino acids. The CDR3 region is CASRGGQANQPQHF. CDR3 nucleotides: TGTGCCAGCAGGGGTGGACAGGCTAATCAGCCCCAGCATTTT.

The rearrangement links TRBV19 to TRBJ1-3, with a weak D call TRBD1 (6 bases). Germline V gene sequence: CDR1 LNHDA, CDR2 SQIVND (reference sequence). V dropped 10 bases and J dropped 0 bases, with 19 bases sitting between them. CDR3 length: 16 residues. The chain's CDR3 is CATTSTGQFSGNTIYF. CDR3 DNA: TGTGCCACGACTTCCACTGGACAGTTCTCTGGAAACACCATATATTTT.

This chain connects TRBV6-5 to TRBJ1-1; 7 bases are shared with TRBD1. Looked up from germline, CDR1 is MNHEY and CDR2 is SVGAGI. The CDR3 is 14 residues long. J gave up 7 bases and V 0 bases, and 5 bases lay outside the gene matches. Written as DNA, the CDR3 is TGTGCCAGCAGTTACTCGAGGGACAGACTTGAAGCTTTCTTT. Protein product: CASSYSRDRLEAFF.

CDR3 protein: CASLHLAGTGELFF. CDR3 nucleotides: TGTGCCAGTCTCCATTTAGCGGGTACCGGGGAGCTGTTTTTT. The chain is built from TRBV19 and TRBJ2-2; TRBD2 aligns across 7 bases. The CDR3 contains 14 residues. CDR1 is LNHDA, CDR2 SQIVND, per germline (reference sequence). The junction had 8 bases not matched to a gene; V was cut back by 8 bases and J by 5 bases.

In nucleotides, the CDR3 is TGTGCCAGCAGTGAACAGTCCTACGAGCAGTACTTC. It translates to CASSEQSYEQYF. The genes are TRBV6-1 and TRBJ2-7; D is ambiguous. V was pared by 2 bases and J by 1 base, with 3 bases between. The CDR3 sequence is 12 residues long. Germline CDR1 MNHNS, CDR2 SASEGT.